Listed here are 14 T cell receptor beta chains from one sample, sequenced in a study of blood T cell repertoires in COVID-19. Method: immunoSEQ multiplex PCR; TCRdb's copy keeps in-frame clones and lacks some. The table includes 150,000 or so clones, 75% to 90% detected once. The material sequenced was PBMCs or T cells enriched from blood (not recorded which). The receptor source for this set is a man aged 70 or older who had been exposed to COVID-19.

The CDR3 bases are TGTGCCAGCAATTTTGGGGGAGGGACCTCCGAGCAGTACTTC. Translated: CASNFGGGTSEQYF. The genes are TRBV2 and TRBJ2-7, with 7 nucleotides matching TRBD2. From germline, CDR1 is SNHLY and CDR2 FYNNEI. The CDR3 covers 14 residues. V gave up 7 bases and J gave up 6 bases; unmatched junction bases: 12.

The chain carries TRBV6-5 and TRBJ2-7; D is ambiguous. The length of the CDR3 is 13 residues. The germline V gene has CDR1 MNHEY and CDR2 SVGAGI. Trimming cost V 3 bases and J 3 bases, with 9 bases left between them. Here the CDR3 reads CASSYLRGYEQYF. The CDR3, as DNA: TGTGCCAGCAGTTATCTCAGAGGCTACGAGCAGTACTTC.

This clone was seen once. The chain links TRBV7-8 to TRBJ1-5; TRBD1 matches at 9 bases. Trimming took 2 bases from V and 6 from J; bases not matched to a gene: 5. CDR1 is SGHVS and CDR2 is FQNEAQ in the germline V gene. There are 15 residues in the CDR3. CDR3 in DNA: TGTGCCAGCAGCTTATATACAGGGGGCAGTCAGCCCCAGCATTTT. Translation gives CASSLYTGGSQPQHF.

The chain is built from TRBV6-5 and TRBJ2-3, with 10 bases lining up with TRBD2. Trimming took 5 bases from V and 10 from J; bases not matched to a gene: 12. Germline values: CDR1 MNHEY, CDR2 SVGAGI. This CDR3 is 15 amino acids long. The CDR3 DNA reads TGTGCCAGCAGTCCGTCCAGCGGGGGGGCGAGCCCGCAGTATTTT. Its protein product is CASSPSSGGASPQYF.

This chain uses TRBV19 with TRBJ2-2; 9 bases are a match to TRBD2. This CDR3 is built from 15 residues. J lost 8 bases, V lost 4 bases, and 8 bases had no gene match. Germline V CDR1 and CDR2: LNHDA, SQIVND (reference sequence). For the CDR3, the DNA is TGTGCCAGTAGTAGGCTAGCGGGATTTCTGGGGGAGCTGTTTTTT. It specifies CASSRLAGFLGELFF.

A remark on this clone: A much larger clone lies one base from this, so it may be a read error. The chain links TRBV7-2 to TRBJ1-1; perhaps TRBD1 as D (5 bases). CDR3 size: 13 residues. CDR1 is SGHTA and CDR2 is FQGNSA in the germline V gene. V was shortened by 5 bases and J by 0 bases, with 7 bases between the two germline ends. The CDR3 nucleotides are TGTGCCAGCAGCCGACAGATGAACACTGAAGCTTTCTTT. Its translation is CASSRQMNTEAFF.

This chain joins TRBV4-1 and TRBJ1-5, with a weak D call TRBD1 (6 bases). Germline CDR1 reads MGHRA; CDR2 reads YSYEKL. The CDR3 totals 15 residues. Trimming took off 4 bases at V and 4 bases at J, with 14 bases between the two ends. The CDR3: CASSPQGLRNQPQHF. The CDR3 DNA reads as TGCGCCAGCAGCCCACAGGGCTTACGAAATCAGCCCCAGCATTTT.

V and J are TRBV2 and TRBJ2-1, with 10 bases matching TRBD2. The CDR3 sequence is 14 residues long. V was clipped by 4 bases and J by 9 bases; unmatched bases: 6. Germline CDR1 is SNHLY and CDR2 is FYNNEI. CDR3 region: CASSGTSGKTEQFF. The CDR3 DNA reads as TGTGCCAGCAGTGGTACTAGCGGGAAAACTGAGCAGTTCTTC.

V is TRBV24-1 and J is TRBJ2-3, with 16 bases matching TRBD2. The CDR3 loop spans 16 amino acids. V lost 3 bases, J lost 8 bases, and 4 bases stayed unmatched. CDR1 KGHDR and CDR2 SFDVKD come from the germline V gene. Here the CDR3 DNA reads TGTGCCACCAGTGATACGGGGACTAGCGGGAGGGCTACGCAGTATTTT. Residues: CATSDTGTSGRATQYF.

The chain combines TRBV4-3 with TRBJ2-7; a weak D match, TRBD2 (6 bases). Germline V lookup: CDR1 LGHNA, CDR2 YSLEER. The ends were cut back, 5 bases at V and 5 bases at J, with 13 bases in the middle. The CDR3 is 13 residues long. The CDR3 spells CASSSGGFDEQYF. CDR3 bases: TGCGCCAGCAGCTCCGGGGGTTTCGACGAGCAGTACTTC.

The CDR3, as DNA: TGTGCCAGTAGTATAGAAGACGGGTACGAGCAGTACTTC. Translation gives CASSIEDGYEQYF. The chain combines TRBV19 with TRBJ2-7, with unresolved D. Germline V CDR1 and CDR2: LNHDA, SQIVND (reference sequence). The CDR3 spans 13 residues. The V end was cut by 0 bases, the J end by 4 bases, with 7 bases between.

This chain uses TRBV12-3 or TRBV12-4 with TRBJ2-1; no reliable D call. Trimming shortened V by 6 bases and J by 4 bases, and 10 bases separated the two germline ends. The CDR3 has 13 amino acids. The CDR3 protein is CASSRDGYNEQFF. The CDR3 bases are TGTGCCAGCAGCCGCGACGGGTACAATGAGCAGTTCTTC.

CDR3 nucleotide sequence: TGTGCCAGCACTCCTTCCGACAGGGTAGAGGCTATCGGTTCACCCCTCCACTTT. This encodes CASTPSDRVEAIGSPLHF. The V gene is TRBV5-4, the J gene TRBJ1-6; 7 bases line up with TRBD1. The V and J ends lost 6 bases and 9 bases, in that order; junction bases with no gene match: 21. The CDR3 consists of 18 residues. Germline loops: CDR1 SGHNT, CDR2 YYREEE (reference sequence).

This clone was recorded only once. The genes are TRBV19 and TRBJ2-3, with D perhaps TRBD1 (5 bases). The CDR3 totals 14 residues. Between the trimmed V and J ends, which lost 4 bases and 1 base, there was a span of 9 bases. The V gene's germline CDR1 is LNHDA and CDR2 SQIVND (reference sequence). The CDR3 nucleotides are TGTGCCAGTAGTAGGGGCAGGGGCACAGATACGCAGTATTTT. Protein: CASSRGRGTDTQYF.